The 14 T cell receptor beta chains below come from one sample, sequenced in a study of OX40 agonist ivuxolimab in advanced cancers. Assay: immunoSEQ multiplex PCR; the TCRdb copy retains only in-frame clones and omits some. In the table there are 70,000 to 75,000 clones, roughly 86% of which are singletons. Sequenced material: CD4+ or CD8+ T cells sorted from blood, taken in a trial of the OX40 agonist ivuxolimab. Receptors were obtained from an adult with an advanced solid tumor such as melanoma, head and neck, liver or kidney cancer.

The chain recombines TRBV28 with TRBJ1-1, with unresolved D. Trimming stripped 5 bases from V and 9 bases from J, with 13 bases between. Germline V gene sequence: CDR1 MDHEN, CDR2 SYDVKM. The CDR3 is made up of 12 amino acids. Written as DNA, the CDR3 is TGTGCCAGCAGTCCGGACCAAGCCAAAGCTTTCTTT. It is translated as CASSPDQAKAFF.

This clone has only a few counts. CDR3 region: CAISDAVEAFF. The CDR3 bases are TGTGCCATCAGTGACGCGGTTGAAGCTTTCTTT. V usage is TRBV10-3 and J usage is TRBJ1-1, with D hard to call. Trimming shortened V by 3 bases and J by 7 bases, and 6 bases separated the two germline ends. The length of the CDR3 is 11 residues. Germline V gene sequence: CDR1 ENHRY, CDR2 SYGVKD.

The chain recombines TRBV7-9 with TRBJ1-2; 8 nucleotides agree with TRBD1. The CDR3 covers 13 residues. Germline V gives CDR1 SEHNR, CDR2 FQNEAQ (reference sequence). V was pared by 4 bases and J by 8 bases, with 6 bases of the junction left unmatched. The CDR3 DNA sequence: TGTGCCAGCAGCTCCGGGACAGGCGCCGGCTACACCTTC. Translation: CASSSGTGAGYTF.

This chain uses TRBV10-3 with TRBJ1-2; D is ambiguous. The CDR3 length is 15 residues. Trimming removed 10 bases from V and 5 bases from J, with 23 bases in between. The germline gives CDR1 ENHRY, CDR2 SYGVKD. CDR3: CATAPSGQSRYGYTF. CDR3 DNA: TGTGCCACGGCGCCTTCCGGGCAAAGTCGTTATGGCTACACCTTC.

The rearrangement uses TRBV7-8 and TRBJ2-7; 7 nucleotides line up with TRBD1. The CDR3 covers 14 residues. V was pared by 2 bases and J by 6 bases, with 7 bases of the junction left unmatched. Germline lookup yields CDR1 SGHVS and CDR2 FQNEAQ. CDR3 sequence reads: CASSLRQGWVEQYF. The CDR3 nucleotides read TGTGCCAGCAGCTTACGACAGGGCTGGGTCGAGCAGTACTTC.

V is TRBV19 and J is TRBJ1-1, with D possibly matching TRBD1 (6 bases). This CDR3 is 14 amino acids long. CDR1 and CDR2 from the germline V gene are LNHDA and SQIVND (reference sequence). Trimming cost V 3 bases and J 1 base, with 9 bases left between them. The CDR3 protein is CASSIRQANTEAFF. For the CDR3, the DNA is TGTGCCAGTAGTATTAGACAGGCGAACACTGAAGCTTTCTTT. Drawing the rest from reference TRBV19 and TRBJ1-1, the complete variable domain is DGGITQSPKYLFRKEGQNVTLSCEQNLNHDAMYWYRQDPGQGLRLIYYSQIVNDFQKGDIAEGYSVSREKKESFPLTVTSAQKNPTAFYLCASSIRQANTEAFFGQGTRLTVV.

CDR3 DNA sequence: TGTGCCAGCAGCTTCGGACAGGGAGCCATTCAGTACTTC. It yields the protein CASSFGQGAIQYF. J is TRBJ2-4 and V is TRBV9, with 8 bases fitting TRBD1. J gave up 9 bases and V 4 bases, and 6 bases lay outside the gene matches. This CDR3 is built from 13 residues. Per germline, CDR1 SGDLS and CDR2 YYNGEE.

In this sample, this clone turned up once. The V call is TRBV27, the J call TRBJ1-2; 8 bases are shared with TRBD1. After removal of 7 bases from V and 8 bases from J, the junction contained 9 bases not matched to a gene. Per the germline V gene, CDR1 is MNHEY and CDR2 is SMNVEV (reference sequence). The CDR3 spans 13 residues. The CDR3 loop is CASMPRDRTGYTF. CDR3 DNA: TGTGCCAGCATGCCCCGGGACAGGACCGGCTACACCTTC.

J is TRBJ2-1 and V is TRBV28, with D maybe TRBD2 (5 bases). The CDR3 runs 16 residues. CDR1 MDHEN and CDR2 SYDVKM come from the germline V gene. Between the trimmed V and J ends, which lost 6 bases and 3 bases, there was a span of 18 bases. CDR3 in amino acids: CASRPWSGGFYNEQFF. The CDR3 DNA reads TGTGCCAGCAGGCCTTGGAGCGGAGGTTTCTACAATGAGCAGTTCTTC.

The CDR3 DNA follows: TGTGCCAGCAGTTCCGGACTAGGGCGGCAAGAGACCCAGTACTTC. Translating it yields CASSSGLGRQETQYF. The rearrangement joins TRBV27 to TRBJ2-5; 7 bases map to TRBD2. This CDR3 is 15 amino acids long. Germline CDR1 MNHEY, CDR2 SMNVEV (reference sequence). V gave up 4 bases and J gave up 2 bases; unmatched junction bases: 7.

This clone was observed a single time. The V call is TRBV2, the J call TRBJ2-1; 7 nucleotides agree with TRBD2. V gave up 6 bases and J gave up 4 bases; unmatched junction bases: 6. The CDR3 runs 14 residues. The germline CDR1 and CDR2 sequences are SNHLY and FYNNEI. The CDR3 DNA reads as TGTGCCAGCAGATCTAGCGGAGCTTACAATGAGCAGTTCTTC. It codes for CASRSSGAYNEQFF.

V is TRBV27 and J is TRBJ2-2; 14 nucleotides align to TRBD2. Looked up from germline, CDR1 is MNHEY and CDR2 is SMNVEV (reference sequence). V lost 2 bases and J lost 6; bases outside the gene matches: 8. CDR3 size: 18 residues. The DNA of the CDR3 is TGTGCCAGCAGTTTAGGACTAGCGGGAGGAGGGGATCCCGGGGAGCTGTTTTTT. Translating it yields CASSLGLAGGGDPGELFF.

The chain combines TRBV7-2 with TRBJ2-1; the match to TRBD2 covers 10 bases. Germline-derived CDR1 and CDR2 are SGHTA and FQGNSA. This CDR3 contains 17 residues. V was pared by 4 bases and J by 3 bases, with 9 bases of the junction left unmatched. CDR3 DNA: TGTGCCAGCAGCTCCCCTAGGGGACTAGCGATCTACAATGAGCAGTTCTTC. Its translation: CASSSPRGLAIYNEQFF.

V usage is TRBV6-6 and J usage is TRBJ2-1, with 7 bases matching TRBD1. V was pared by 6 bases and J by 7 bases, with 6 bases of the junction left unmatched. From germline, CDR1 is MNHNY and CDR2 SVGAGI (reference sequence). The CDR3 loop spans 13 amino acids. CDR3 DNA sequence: TGTGCCAGCAGCCAACAGACAGGGAATGAGCAGTTCTTC. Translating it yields CASSQQTGNEQFF.